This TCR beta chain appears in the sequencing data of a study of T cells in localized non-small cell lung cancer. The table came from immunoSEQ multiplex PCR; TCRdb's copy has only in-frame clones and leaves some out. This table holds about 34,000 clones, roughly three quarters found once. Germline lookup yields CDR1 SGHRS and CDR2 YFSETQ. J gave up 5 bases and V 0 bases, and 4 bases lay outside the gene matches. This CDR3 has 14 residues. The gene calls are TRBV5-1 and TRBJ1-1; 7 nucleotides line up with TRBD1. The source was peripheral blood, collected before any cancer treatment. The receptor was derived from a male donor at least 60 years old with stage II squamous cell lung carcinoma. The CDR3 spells CASSLGDRQTEAFF. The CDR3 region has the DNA TGCGCCAGCAGCTTGGGGGACAGACAAACTGAAGCTTTCTTT.